This TCR beta chain appears in the sequencing data of a study of blood T cell repertoires in COVID-19. Germline V lookup: CDR1 SGDLS, CDR2 YYNGEE. The junction had 11 bases not matched to a gene; V was cut back by 4 bases and J by 5 bases. The CDR3 contains 17 residues. Per the authors' pipeline: Amplification with reference gene primers provided the estimates of nucleated cell counts. Method: immunoSEQ multiplex PCR; TCRdb's copy keeps in-frame clones and lacks some. V and J calls and clone size are those listed in that table; D and trimming were worked out from the DNA. The repertoire includes about 160,000 clones, 90% to 95% of them detected once, and 0.53% sits in the top ten.

This chain joins TRBV9 and TRBJ1-6, with 8 positions matching TRBD1. Sequencing was carried out using peripheral blood. This TCR was sampled from a man in his forties or fifties with acute or convalescent COVID-19. The DNA for the CDR3 is TGTGCCAGCAGCATAAGTCCAGGGGGCTGGGATAATTCACCCCTCCACTTT. Protein product: CASSISPGGWDNSPLHF.